These 25 T cell receptor beta chains share one sample of origin, sequenced in a study of cytomegalovirus exposure and HLA in healthy donors. The PCR used 60 Vbeta and 13 Jbeta primers. Sequencing was performed with immunoSEQ multiplex PCR; in TCRdb, only in-frame clones are kept and a portion is missing. The table shows 150,000 to 200,000 clones, with roughly 80% occurring only once. The sample comprised PBMCs. These receptor sequences come from a girl aged 2 to 9 in good health and CMV-seropositive.

This clone was seen just once. The J gene is TRBJ2-1, the V gene TRBV5-1, with D unresolved. The V gene lost 4 bases and the J gene lost 8 bases, with 13 bases spanning the gap. CDR1 is SGHRS, CDR2 YFSETQ, per germline. This CDR3 comprises 13 residues. CDR3 protein: CASSNLPQYEQFF. The DNA for the CDR3 is TGCGCCAGCAGCAACCTGCCCCAGTATGAGCAGTTCTTC.

This clone was observed once. This chain joins TRBV5-1 and TRBJ2-7; TRBD1 matches at 9 bases. V gave up 2 bases and J gave up 5 bases; unmatched junction bases: 8. The germline V gene has CDR1 SGHRS and CDR2 YFSETQ. This CDR3 region has 15 residues. The CDR3: CASSFSGTGYNEQYF. The CDR3 DNA follows: TGCGCCAGCAGCTTCTCGGGGACAGGGTATAACGAGCAGTACTTC.

The V call is TRBV5-6, the J call TRBJ2-2, with D perhaps TRBD2 (5 bases). Trimming shortened V by 0 bases and J by 3 bases, and 6 bases separated the two germline ends. Germline V gene lookup returns CDR1 SGHDT and CDR2 YYEEEE. The CDR3 is 14 amino acids. CDR3 coding DNA: TGTGCCAGCAGCTTGGGACTATACACCGGGGAGCTGTTTTTT. Translating gives CASSLGLYTGELFF.

The DNA for the CDR3 is TGTGCCAGCATCCCTTTATCATTCAGATCTCAAGAGACCCAGTACTTC. This sequence encodes CASIPLSFRSQETQYF. The chain joins TRBV28 to TRBJ2-5, with D hard to call. CDR1 MDHEN and CDR2 SYDVKM come from the germline V gene. The ends were cut back, 7 bases at V and 2 bases at J, with 20 bases in the middle. This CDR3 comprises 16 residues.

This chain uses TRBV28 with TRBJ2-3, with 10 nucleotides matching TRBD2. Germline V CDR1 and CDR2: MDHEN, SYDVKM. The ends lost 2 bases at V and 6 bases at J; junction bases unmatched: 5. The CDR3 is 15 amino acids. CDR3 in amino acids: CASSLSGLAVDTQYF. CDR3 coding DNA: TGTGCCAGCAGTTTAAGCGGACTAGCGGTGGATACGCAGTATTTT.

The rearrangement links TRBV6-1 to TRBJ2-3; 9 positions agree with TRBD1. CDR1 is MNHNS and CDR2 is SASEGT in the germline V gene. The CDR3 has 16 residues. V gave up 4 bases and J gave up 6 bases; unmatched junction bases: 11. The CDR3 DNA reads as TGTGCCAGCAGTGGTGCCGGGACAGGGTATCCGGATACGCAGTATTTT. This translates into CASSGAGTGYPDTQYF.

The gene calls are TRBV13 and TRBJ2-2; D not resolved. V was clipped by 5 bases and J by 2 bases, with 6 bases between them. The germline CDR1 and CDR2 sequences are PRHDT and FYEKMQ (reference sequence). The CDR3 contains 13 residues. In DNA form, the CDR3 reads TGTGCCAGCAGCCCTCTAAACACCGGGGAGCTGTTTTTT. As protein: CASSPLNTGELFF.

As regards this clone: Other nucleotide sequences in the sample specify the same CDR3. The gene calls are TRBV4-1 and TRBJ2-5, with 8 bases identical to TRBD1. Looked up from germline, CDR1 is MGHRA and CDR2 is YSYEKL. Trimming removed 0 bases from V and 1 base from J; junction bases left unmatched: 4. This CDR3 is built from 16 residues. In DNA form, the CDR3 reads TGCGCCAGCAGCCAAGATCGAGACAGGGGCCAAGAGACCCAGTACTTC. It yields the protein CASSQDRDRGQETQYF.

The chain recombines TRBV7-2 with TRBJ2-4; tentative D call: TRBD2 (5 bases). Trimming removed 4 bases at V and 0 bases at J, with 13 bases between. The CDR3 covers 16 residues. Germline V gene lookup returns CDR1 SGHTA and CDR2 FQGNSA. The CDR3, as DNA: TGTGCCAGCAGCTCCCGGGAATCCCTAGCCAAAAACATTCAGTACTTC. Translated: CASSSRESLAKNIQYF.

The chain joins TRBV5-1 to TRBJ2-7; 7 bases agree with TRBD1. The V segment lost 5 bases and the J segment 5 bases; nucleotides outside the gene matches: 7. Germline CDR1 SGHRS, CDR2 YFSETQ. CDR3 length: 13 amino acids. CDR3 sequence reads: CASSSTGTHEQYF. The CDR3 bases are TGCGCCAGCAGTTCGACAGGGACCCACGAGCAGTACTTC.

The chain carries TRBV30 and TRBJ2-5; D unresolved. The germline gives CDR1 GTSNPN, CDR2 SVGIG (reference sequence). Deletions cut 2 bases from V and 5 bases from J, with 12 bases between. This CDR3 contains 13 residues. Here the CDR3 DNA reads TGTGCCTGGAGTTCCCGGGTGTTGGAGACCCAGTACTTC. It encodes CAWSSRVLETQYF.

This chain uses TRBV30 with TRBJ1-2, with 7 nucleotides matching TRBD1. Trimming cost V 5 bases and J 3 bases; bases outside gene matches: 9. Germline CDR1 is GTSNPN and CDR2 is SVGIG (reference sequence). There are 14 residues in the CDR3. In nucleotides, the CDR3 is TGTGCCTGGGGGATCCCAGGGGGTCACTATGGCTACACCTTC. It yields the protein CAWGIPGGHYGYTF.

The chain carries TRBV30 and TRBJ2-7, with D perhaps matching TRBD1 (6 bases). The CDR3 has 14 amino acids. CDR1 is GTSNPN and CDR2 is SVGIG in the germline V gene (reference sequence). The V and J ends lost 0 bases and 4 bases respectively, with 13 bases between them. Written as DNA, the CDR3 is TGTGCCTGGAGTGTAACAGGGAAACTATACGAGCAGTACTTC. Its protein product is CAWSVTGKLYEQYF.

The chain is built from TRBV5-1 and TRBJ2-3; 13 nucleotides line up with TRBD2. V shed 4 bases and J 3 bases; nucleotides not matched to a gene: 8. The germline V gene has CDR1 SGHRS and CDR2 YFSETQ. The CDR3 has 17 residues. The CDR3 bases are TGCGCCAGCAGCCCCCGGACTAGCGGGAGTGTAACAGATACGCAGTATTTT. Protein sequence: CASSPRTSGSVTDTQYF.

This clone was detected a few times. Different DNA sequences within this sample yield the same CDR3. This chain links TRBV6-1 with TRBJ2-7; 9 bases are a match to TRBD2. The trim removed 1 base at V and 3 bases at J, leaving 4 bases unmatched. This CDR3 region has 15 residues. The germline V gene encodes CDR1 MNHNS and CDR2 SASEGT. CDR3 DNA sequence: TGTGCCAGCAGTGAAGAGACTAGCGGAAGCTACGAGCAGTACTTC. It encodes CASSEETSGSYEQYF.

This clone has a single count. The chain carries TRBV19 and TRBJ2-5; 7 nucleotides line up with TRBD1. Germline assignment: CDR1 LNHDA and CDR2 SQIVND (reference sequence). CDR3 size: 15 residues. The ends lost 6 bases at V and 4 bases at J; junction bases unmatched: 11. As DNA, the CDR3 is TGTGCCAGTAGCCCCGTGGGGCGACAGGGAGAGACCCAGTACTTC. Translated: CASSPVGRQGETQYF.

The V and J genes are TRBV30 and TRBJ1-2; 9 nucleotides line up with TRBD1. V shed 6 bases, J shed 7 bases, and the junction held 6 bases outside the gene matches. CDR3 length: 12 amino acids. Germline V gene sequence: CDR1 GTSNPN, CDR2 SVGIG (reference sequence). The CDR3 spells CACYRGQSGYTF. In nucleotides, the CDR3 is TGTGCCTGTTACAGGGGGCAGAGTGGCTACACCTTC.

This chain links TRBV4-1 with TRBJ2-5; D uncertain. Trimming cost V 2 bases and J 1 base, with 5 bases left between them. The CDR3 is 13 residues long. From germline, CDR1 is MGHRA and CDR2 YSYEKL. The CDR3 region is CASSQLGQETQYF. As DNA, the CDR3 is TGCGCCAGCAGCCAACTCGGCCAAGAGACCCAGTACTTC.

The V gene is TRBV30, the J gene TRBJ1-1; no clear D gene. CDR3 length: 12 residues. The V gene lost 5 bases and the J gene lost 3 bases, with 10 bases spanning the gap. Germline CDR1 reads GTSNPN; CDR2 reads SVGIG (reference sequence). The CDR3 spells CAWSSGDTEAFF. In DNA form, the CDR3 reads TGTGCCTGGTCGTCCGGGGACACTGAAGCTTTCTTT.

The V gene is TRBV5-4, the J gene TRBJ2-3, with TRBD2 identical over 7 bases. With V trimmed by 0 bases and J by 2 bases, 6 bases remained unmatched. CDR3 size: 16 residues. Germline CDR1 reads SGHNT; CDR2 reads YYREEE (reference sequence). CDR3 coding DNA: TGTGCCAGCAGCTTGGAAGAGGGAGGGCCCACAGATACGCAGTATTTT. The encoded protein is CASSLEEGGPTDTQYF.

The J gene is TRBJ2-1, the V gene TRBV4-2; 8 bases fit TRBD2. The V gene's germline CDR1 is LGHNA and CDR2 YNFKEQ. The CDR3 consists of 17 residues. V was pared by 3 bases and J by 5 bases, with 12 bases of the junction left unmatched. As DNA, the CDR3 is TGTGCCAGCAGCCAGATCCTCGGGACTAGAAAGAACAATGAGCAGTTCTTC. Protein sequence: CASSQILGTRKNNEQFF.

The table lists this clone with a count of one. V gene TRBV27 combines with J gene TRBJ2-6; TRBD2 is a possible D gene (6 bases). Germline V lookup: CDR1 MNHEY, CDR2 SMNVEV (reference sequence). Trimming cost V 6 bases and J 0 bases, with 6 bases left between them. The CDR3 is made up of 14 amino acids. CDR3 bases: TGTGCCAGCAGGGAGGGCTCTGGGGCCAACGTCCTGACTTTC. Its translation: CASREGSGANVLTF.

This clone has a single count. The rearrangement joins TRBV9 to TRBJ2-3, with TRBD2 matching 7 bases. Germline V CDR1 and CDR2: SGDLS, YYNGEE. The V segment lost 0 bases and the J segment 5 bases; nucleotides outside the gene matches: 6. The CDR3 spans 15 residues. CDR3 sequence: CASSVEGREEDTQYF. The CDR3 bases are TGTGCCAGCAGCGTAGAGGGGAGGGAGGAAGATACGCAGTATTTT.

The chain links TRBV6-1 to TRBJ2-3, with 8 bases matching TRBD2. Germline CDR1 is MNHNS and CDR2 is SASEGT. The CDR3 is 17 residues long. Unmatched junction bases numbered 13, after V lost 2 bases and J lost 6 bases. The CDR3 is CASSEIGREEILDTQYF. DNA for the CDR3: TGTGCCAGCAGTGAAATCGGGCGGGAGGAGATTCTGGATACGCAGTATTTT.

This chain connects TRBV4-2 to TRBJ2-6; D remains unclear. The V gene's germline CDR1 is LGHNA and CDR2 YNFKEQ. Trimming removed 1 base at V and 0 bases at J, with 7 bases between. CDR3 size: 16 residues. Here the CDR3 DNA reads TGTGCCAGCAGCCAAGTGGGCGACTCTGGGGCCAACGTCCTGACTTTC. Translated, it gives CASSQVGDSGANVLTF.